This T cell receptor (beta chain) was identified during a study of cytomegalovirus exposure and HLA in healthy donors. At the level of the study: The approximately 120 validation repertoires, a later analysis reported, used the same platform as the approximately 630 first-cohort repertoires.

Only in-frame clones appear in the TCRdb table, and some are missing; sequencing was by immunoSEQ multiplex PCR. Among hundreds of thousands of clones listed, 86% were seen once. This clonotype was sampled from a woman aged 18-30 years in good health and CMV-seronegative. Sequencing was performed on PBMCs.

The CDR3 DNA follows: TGTGCCAGCAGCCGGAGAGGGGGCGACGAGCAGTACTTC. Amino acid sequence: CASSRRGGDEQYF. The genes are TRBV7-2 and TRBJ2-7; 7 bases map to TRBD1. The CDR3 extends over 13 amino acids. V trimming: 5 bases; J trimming: 5 bases; junction bases outside the gene matches: 6. Germline lookup yields CDR1 SGHTA and CDR2 FQGNSA.